Listed here are 22 T cell receptor beta chains from one sample, sequenced in a study of shared clonotypes between healthy human individuals. Sequencing was performed with immunoSEQ multiplex PCR; in TCRdb, only in-frame clones are kept and a portion is missing. The sample includes roughly 2.2 million clones, more than 85% seen only once; the top ten take approximately 0.4%. Sample: naive CD4+ T cells from PBMCs. Indicated subset: CD45RA+ positively selected. These receptors were taken from a man younger than 35 in good health. Some clones in this sample may be carry-over from other donors' samples.

This clone was counted between two and nine times. J is TRBJ1-1 and V is TRBV2; maybe TRBD1 (5 bases). The CDR3 has 11 amino acids. Germline V gene sequence: CDR1 SNHLY, CDR2 FYNNEI. The V and J ends lost 11 bases and 7 bases respectively, with 14 bases between them. Here the CDR3 reads CAGGEVLEAFF. The CDR3 DNA reads as TGTGCCGGAGGGGAAGTCCTTGAAGCTTTCTTT.

The J gene is TRBJ2-2, the V gene TRBV9; the D is unclear. V was shortened by 0 bases and J by 4 bases, with 10 bases between the two germline ends. The CDR3 loop spans 15 amino acids. Germline CDR1 is SGDLS and CDR2 is YYNGEE. This chain's CDR3 is CASSVASLSTGELFF. The CDR3 region has the DNA TGTGCCAGCAGCGTAGCGAGCCTTTCCACCGGGGAGCTGTTTTTT.

V gene TRBV11-3 combines with J gene TRBJ2-7; possible D gene TRBD2, 5 bases. V lost 0 bases and J 5 bases, leaving 14 bases between the germline ends. In germline, CDR1 is SGHNT, CDR2 YENEEA. The CDR3 has 15 amino acids. DNA for the CDR3: TGTGCCAGCAGCTTAGATTCTAGCCTACAAAACGAGCAGTACTTC. This translates into CASSLDSSLQNEQYF.

The rearrangement uses TRBV7-2 and TRBJ2-3, with 7 bases identical to TRBD1. The germline CDR1 and CDR2 sequences are SGHTA and FQGNSA. The CDR3 spans 14 residues. The trim removed 5 bases at V and 4 bases at J, leaving 6 bases unmatched. The CDR3 is CASSPEGAADTQYF. The DNA for the CDR3 is TGTGCCAGCAGCCCTGAGGGGGCGGCAGATACGCAGTATTTT.

Comment on this clone: The sample holds other DNA sequences that translate to the same CDR3. The chain couples TRBV5-1 to TRBJ2-7, with TRBD2 identical over 7 bases. Germline assignment: CDR1 SGHRS and CDR2 YFSETQ. The CDR3 spans 14 residues. J gave up 2 bases and V 0 bases, and 2 bases lay outside the gene matches. The CDR3 sequence is CASSLAGGTYEQYF. The CDR3 nucleotides read TGCGCCAGCAGCTTGGCCGGGGGGACCTACGAGCAGTACTTC. Full variable domain (rest looked up from reference TRBV5-1 and TRBJ2-7): KAGVTQTPRYLIKTRGQQVTLSCSPISGHRSVSWYQQTPGQGLQFLFEYFSETQRNKGNFPGRFSGRQFSNSRSEMNVSTLELGDSALYLCASSLAGGTYEQYFGPGTRLTVT.

This chain uses TRBV7-9 with TRBJ2-7; tentatively, D is TRBD1 or TRBD2 (5 bases each). V was clipped by 5 bases and J by 6 bases, with 20 bases between them. From germline, CDR1 is SEHNR and CDR2 FQNEAQ (reference sequence). The CDR3 runs 15 residues. The CDR3 sequence: CASSPTGLLFGEQYF. The CDR3 nucleotides read TGTGCCAGCAGCCCTACGGGGCTATTGTTCGGCGAGCAGTACTTC.

The chain is built from TRBV27 and TRBJ1-4; D gene ambiguous. This CDR3 comprises 14 residues. Trimming took 0 bases from V and 8 from J, leaving 10 bases between them. Germline V gives CDR1 MNHEY, CDR2 SMNVEV (reference sequence). The CDR3 DNA sequence: TGTGCCAGCAGTTTATCCCGGGTTGGCGAAAAACTGTTTTTT. Translated: CASSLSRVGEKLFF. The variable domain in full, completed from reference TRBV27 and TRBJ1-4, reads EAQVTQNPRYLITVTGKKLTVTCSQNMNHEYMSWYRQDPGLGLRQIYYSMNVEVTDKGDVPEGYKVSRKEKRNFPLILESPSPNQTSLYFCASSLSRVGEKLFFGSGTQLSVL.

V is TRBV20-1 and J is TRBJ1-2; D is ambiguous. Trimming cost V 4 bases and J 4 bases, with 7 bases left between them. This CDR3 contains 11 residues. Germline CDR1 DFQATT, CDR2 SNEGSKA (reference sequence). The CDR3 sequence: CSATQTYGYTF. In DNA, the CDR3 is TGCAGTGCTACCCAGACCTATGGCTACACCTTC.

In its sample, this clone was seen once. The sample holds other DNA sequences that translate to the same CDR3. The chain recombines TRBV20-1 with TRBJ2-1; perhaps TRBD1 as D (6 bases). The germline gives CDR1 DFQATT, CDR2 SNEGSKA (reference sequence). The CDR3 extends over 11 amino acids. The V gene lost 6 bases and the J gene lost 3 bases, with 6 bases spanning the gap. As DNA, the CDR3 is TGCAGTGCAGGGGGCTACAATGAGCAGTTCTTC. As protein: CSAGGYNEQFF.

The genes are TRBV19 and TRBJ2-3; D is ambiguous. The length of the CDR3 is 15 residues. The V gene lost 0 bases and the J gene lost 2 bases, with 9 bases spanning the gap. Germline values: CDR1 LNHDA, CDR2 SQIVND (reference sequence). The CDR3 nucleotides read TGTGCCAGTAGTATAGATGGCTACTTCACAGATACGCAGTATTTT. Translating it yields CASSIDGYFTDTQYF.

This clone was found once. This rearrangement joins TRBV19 to TRBJ1-4, with a tentative D call TRBD1 (6 bases). CDR3 length equals 14 residues. V gave up 6 bases and J gave up 5 bases, with 13 bases separating them. The germline gives CDR1 LNHDA, CDR2 SQIVND (reference sequence). Here the CDR3 DNA reads TGTGCCAGTAGAGAGGACAGATGGAATGAAAAACTGTTTTTT. The encoded protein is CASREDRWNEKLFF.

Notes on this clone: Other DNA variants within this sample encode the same CDR3. The chain links TRBV28 to TRBJ1-2; D remains ambiguous. V was shortened by 5 bases and J by 4 bases, with 11 bases between the two germline ends. The CDR3 runs to 13 residues. CDR1 is MDHEN, CDR2 SYDVKM, per germline. The CDR3 nucleotides are TGTGCCAGCAGTGCTGGAGCGGGCTATGGCTACACCTTC. It encodes CASSAGAGYGYTF.

V is TRBV5-1 and J is TRBJ2-7; D might be TRBD2 (5 bases). CDR3 size: 14 residues. V lost 4 bases to trimming and J lost 1 base, with 12 bases between them. Germline CDR1 and CDR2: SGHRS and YFSETQ. CDR3: CASSPFRGSYEQYF. The CDR3 DNA follows: TGCGCCAGCAGCCCATTCCGGGGATCCTACGAGCAGTACTTC.

The genes are TRBV6-4 and TRBJ2-5; TRBD2 matches 9 bases. V gave up 2 bases and J gave up 4 bases; unmatched junction bases: 5. Germline V gene data show CDR1 as MRHNA and CDR2 as SNTAGT. The CDR3 contains 15 residues. CDR3 protein: CASSDDVLAGETQYF. The CDR3 region has the DNA TGTGCCAGCAGTGACGATGTACTAGCGGGAGAGACCCAGTACTTC.

The chain carries TRBV7-8 and TRBJ1-1; 8 bases fit TRBD1. The germline CDR1 and CDR2 sequences are SGHVS and FQNEAQ. This CDR3 contains 15 residues. The trim removed 5 bases at V and 4 bases at J, leaving 9 bases unmatched. CDR3 nucleotide sequence: TGTGCCAGCAGCCTAGACAGGGGTTCGGGCACTGAAGCTTTCTTT. The encoded protein is CASSLDRGSGTEAFF.

In its sample, this clone was seen once. The chain has TRBV11-2 and TRBJ1-3; 8 bases line up with TRBD1. This CDR3 contains 16 residues. V lost 4 bases and J lost 9; bases outside the gene matches: 14. In germline, CDR1 is SGHAT, CDR2 FQNNGV. As DNA, the CDR3 is TGTGCCAGCAGCTCCCCTCGGACAGGGTCGCTAGCCACCATATATTTT. It codes for CASSSPRTGSLATIYF.

CDR3 in amino acids: CASSPPSSRQTGTF. As DNA, the CDR3 is TGTGCCAGCTCACCACCCTCATCCCGCCAGACGGGGACCTTC. J is TRBJ1-2 and V is TRBV18; D remains unclear. Trimming removed 0 bases from V and 14 bases from J, with 19 bases in between. The CDR3 length is 14 residues. Germline-derived CDR1 and CDR2 are KGHSH and LQKENI.

The chain combines TRBV7-8 with TRBJ2-2, with D tentatively TRBD2 (6 bases). Between the trimmed V and J ends, which lost 2 bases and 6 bases, there was a span of 10 bases. This CDR3 has 14 residues. The germline V gene has CDR1 SGHVS and CDR2 FQNEAQ. The CDR3 DNA reads TGTGCCAGCAGCTTATTTCGGGGGTCCGGGGAGCTGTTTTTT. Amino acid sequence: CASSLFRGSGELFF.

The chain employs TRBV10-3 and TRBJ1-1; D is unclear. Trimming left V 2 bases short and J 8 bases short, with 6 bases between. The CDR3 is made up of 11 amino acids. Germline CDR1 ENHRY, CDR2 SYGVKD. The CDR3 coding sequence is TGTGCCATCAGTGAGAAAGGGGAAGCTTTCTTT. Its translation: CAISEKGEAFF.

The chain recombines TRBV10-3 with TRBJ1-2, with a weak D call TRBD1 (6 bases). Trimming shortened V by 11 bases and J by 3 bases, and 19 bases separated the two germline ends. Germline CDR1 and CDR2: ENHRY and SYGVKD. There are 14 residues in the CDR3. The CDR3 loop is CAVKGDGDYYGYTF. The CDR3 DNA sequence: TGTGCCGTGAAGGGGGACGGGGATTACTATGGCTACACCTTC.

The rearrangement links TRBV6-5 to TRBJ2-3; the match to TRBD2 covers 7 bases. Trimming at V came to 7 bases and at J to 1 base, leaving 8 bases not matched to a gene. Germline V gene lookup returns CDR1 MNHEY and CDR2 SVGAGI. The CDR3 is 15 residues long. Here the CDR3 reads CASMYRAGGTDTQYF. The CDR3 region has the DNA TGTGCCAGCATGTATAGGGCGGGGGGCACAGATACGCAGTATTTT.

This chain joins TRBV5-4 and TRBJ2-3; D is unclear. The CDR3 contains 14 residues. Trimming pared 3 bases from V and 2 bases from J, leaving 10 bases between. Per germline, CDR1 SGHNT and CDR2 YYREEE (reference sequence). CDR3 region: CASSYRSITDTQYF. CDR3 nucleotides: TGTGCCAGCAGCTACCGTAGTATCACAGATACGCAGTATTTT. Complete variable domain (other parts from reference TRBV5-4 and TRBJ2-3): ETGVTQSPTHLIKTRGQQVTLRCSSQSGHNTVSWYQQALGQGPQFIFQYYREEENGRGNFPPRFSGLQFPNYSSELNVNALELDDSALYLCASSYRSITDTQYFGPGTRLTVL.